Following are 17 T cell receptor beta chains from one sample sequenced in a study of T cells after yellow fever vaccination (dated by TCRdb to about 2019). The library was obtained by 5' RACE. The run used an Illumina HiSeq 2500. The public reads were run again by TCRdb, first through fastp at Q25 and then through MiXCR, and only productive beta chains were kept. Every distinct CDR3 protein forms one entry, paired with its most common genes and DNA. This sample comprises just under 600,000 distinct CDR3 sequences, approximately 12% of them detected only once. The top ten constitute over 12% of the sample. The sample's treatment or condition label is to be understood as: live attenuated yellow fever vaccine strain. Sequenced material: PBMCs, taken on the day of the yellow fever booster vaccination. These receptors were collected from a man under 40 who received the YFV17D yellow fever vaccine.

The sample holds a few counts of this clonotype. DNA for the CDR3: TGTGCCAGCAGTCCTACAGGGTCGATCGGGGAGCTGTTTTTT. It yields the protein CASSPTGSIGELFF. The rearrangement uses TRBV12-3 or TRBV12-4 and TRBJ2-2; weak D call: TRBD1 (6 bases). CDR3 length: 14 residues. The V end lost 5 bases, the J end lost 7 bases, and 14 bases lay between the germline ends.

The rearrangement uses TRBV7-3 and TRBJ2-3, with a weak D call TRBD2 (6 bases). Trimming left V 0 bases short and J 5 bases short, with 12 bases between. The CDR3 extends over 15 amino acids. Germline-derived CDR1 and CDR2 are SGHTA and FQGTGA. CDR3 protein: CASSLTLGDLDTQYF. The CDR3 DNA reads TGTGCCAGCAGCTTAACGTTGGGGGACTTAGATACGCAGTATTTT.

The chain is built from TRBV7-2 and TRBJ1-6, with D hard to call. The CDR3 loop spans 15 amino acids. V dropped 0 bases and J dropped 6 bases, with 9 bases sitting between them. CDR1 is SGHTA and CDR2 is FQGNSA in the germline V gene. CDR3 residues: CASSLAGNFNSPLHF. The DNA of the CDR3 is TGTGCCAGCAGCTTAGCCGGAAATTTTAATTCACCCCTCCACTTT.

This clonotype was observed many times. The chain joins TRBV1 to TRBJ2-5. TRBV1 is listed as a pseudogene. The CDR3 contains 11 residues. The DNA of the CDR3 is TGCACCAGCAGCCAAGGGGAGACCCAGTACTTC. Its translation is CTSSQGETQYF.

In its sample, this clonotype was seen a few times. The CDR3 nucleotides read TGTGCCAGCAGTTTATCGGACTCGGATACGCAGTATTTT. Residues: CASSLSDSDTQYF. The rearrangement links TRBV12-3 or TRBV12-4 to TRBJ2-3; a weak D match, TRBD2 (5 bases). This CDR3 spans 13 amino acids. V lost 2 bases to trimming and J lost 6 bases, with 9 bases between them.

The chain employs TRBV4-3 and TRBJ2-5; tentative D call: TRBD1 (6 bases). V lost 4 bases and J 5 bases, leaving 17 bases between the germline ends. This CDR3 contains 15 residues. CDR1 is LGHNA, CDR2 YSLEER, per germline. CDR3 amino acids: CASSPRLQGGETQYF. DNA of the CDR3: TGCGCCAGCAGCCCCCGCTTACAGGGCGGGGAGACCCAGTACTTC.

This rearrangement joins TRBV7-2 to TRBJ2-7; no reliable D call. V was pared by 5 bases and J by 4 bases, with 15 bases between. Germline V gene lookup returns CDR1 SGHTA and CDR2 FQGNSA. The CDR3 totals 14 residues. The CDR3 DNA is TGTGCCAGCAGCCACGGGCTCAGGAGTTACGAGCAGTACTTC. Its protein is CASSHGLRSYEQYF.

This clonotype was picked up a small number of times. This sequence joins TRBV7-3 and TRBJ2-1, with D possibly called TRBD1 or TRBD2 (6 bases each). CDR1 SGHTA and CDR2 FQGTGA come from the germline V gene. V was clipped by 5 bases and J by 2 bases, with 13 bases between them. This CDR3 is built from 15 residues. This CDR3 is CASSLDGGTYNEQFF. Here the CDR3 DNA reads TGTGCCAGCAGCCTTGACGGGGGCACCTACAATGAGCAGTTCTTC.

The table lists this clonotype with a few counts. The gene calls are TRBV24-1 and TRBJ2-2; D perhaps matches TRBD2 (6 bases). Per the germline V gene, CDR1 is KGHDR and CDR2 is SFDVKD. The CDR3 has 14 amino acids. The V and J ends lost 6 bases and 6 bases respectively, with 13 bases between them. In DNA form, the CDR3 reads TGTGCCACCAGTAGTTCGGGAGTTTCCGGGGAGCTGTTTTTT. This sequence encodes CATSSSGVSGELFF.

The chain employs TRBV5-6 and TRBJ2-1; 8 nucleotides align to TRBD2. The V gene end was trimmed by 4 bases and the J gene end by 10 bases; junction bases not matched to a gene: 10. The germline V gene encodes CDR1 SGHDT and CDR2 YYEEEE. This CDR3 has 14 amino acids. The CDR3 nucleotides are TGTGCCAGCAGCCTAGATCGGGGGGGCCGGGAGCAGTTCTTC. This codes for CASSLDRGGREQFF.

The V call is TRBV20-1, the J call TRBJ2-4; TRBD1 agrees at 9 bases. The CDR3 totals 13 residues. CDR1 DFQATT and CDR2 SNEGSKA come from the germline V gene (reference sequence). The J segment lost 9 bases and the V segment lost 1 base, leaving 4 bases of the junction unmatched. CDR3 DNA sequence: TGCAGTGCTAGAGTGACGGGACAGGGCATTCAGTACTTC. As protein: CSARVTGQGIQYF.

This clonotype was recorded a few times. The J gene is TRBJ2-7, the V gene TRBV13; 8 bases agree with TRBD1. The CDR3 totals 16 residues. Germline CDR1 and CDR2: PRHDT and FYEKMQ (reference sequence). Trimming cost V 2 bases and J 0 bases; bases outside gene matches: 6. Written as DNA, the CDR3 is TGTGCCAGCAGCTTACAGGGGGCGAAAAGCTCCTACGAGCAGTACTTC. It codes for CASSLQGAKSSYEQYF.

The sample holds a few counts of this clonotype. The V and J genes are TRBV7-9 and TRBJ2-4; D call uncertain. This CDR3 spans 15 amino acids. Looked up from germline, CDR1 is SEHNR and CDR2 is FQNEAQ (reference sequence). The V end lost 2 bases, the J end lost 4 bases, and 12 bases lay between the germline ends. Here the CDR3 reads CASSLSGRSKNIQYF. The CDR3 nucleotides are TGTGCCAGCAGCTTATCGGGCCGGTCTAAAAACATTCAGTACTTC. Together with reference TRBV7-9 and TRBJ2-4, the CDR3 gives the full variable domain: DTGVSQNPRHKITKRGQNVTFRCDPISEHNRLYWYRQTLGQGPEFLTYFQNEAQLEKSRLLSDRFSAERPKGSFSTLEIQRTEQGDSAMYLCASSLSGRSKNIQYFGAGTRLSVL.

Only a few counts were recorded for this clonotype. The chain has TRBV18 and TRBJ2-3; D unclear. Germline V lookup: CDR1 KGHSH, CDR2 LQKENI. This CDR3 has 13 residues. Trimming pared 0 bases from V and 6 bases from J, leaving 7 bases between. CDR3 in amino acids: CASSPPQDDTQYF. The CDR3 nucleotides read TGTGCCAGCTCACCACCCCAGGACGATACGCAGTATTTT.

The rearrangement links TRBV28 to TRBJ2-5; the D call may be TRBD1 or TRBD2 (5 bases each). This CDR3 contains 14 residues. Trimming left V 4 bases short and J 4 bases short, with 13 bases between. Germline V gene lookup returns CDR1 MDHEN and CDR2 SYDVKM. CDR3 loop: CASSSPGTGETQYF. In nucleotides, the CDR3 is TGTGCCAGCAGTTCCCCTGGGACGGGAGAGACCCAGTACTTC. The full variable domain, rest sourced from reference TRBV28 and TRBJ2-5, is DVKVTQSSRYLVKRTGEKVFLECVQDMDHENMFWYRQDPGLGLRLIYFSYDVKMKEKGDIPEGYSVSREKKERFSLILESASTNQTSMYLCASSSPGTGETQYFGPGTRLLVL.

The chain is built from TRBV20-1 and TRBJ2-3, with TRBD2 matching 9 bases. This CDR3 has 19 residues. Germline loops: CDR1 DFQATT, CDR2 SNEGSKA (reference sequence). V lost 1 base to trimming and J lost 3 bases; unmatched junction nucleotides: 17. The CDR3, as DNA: TGCAGTGCTAGAGCACTCCTCGCTAGCGGGGCTCTAGCAACAGATACGCAGTATTTT. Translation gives CSARALLASGALATDTQYF.

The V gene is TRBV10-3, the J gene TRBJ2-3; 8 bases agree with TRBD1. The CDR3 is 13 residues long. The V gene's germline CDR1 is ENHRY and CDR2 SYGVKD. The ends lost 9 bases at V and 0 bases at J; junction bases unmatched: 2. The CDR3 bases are TGTGCCATGGGACAGGCCAGCACAGATACGCAGTATTTT. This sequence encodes CAMGQASTDTQYF.